The rows below give T cell receptor beta chains drawn from one sample of a study of blood T cell repertoires in COVID-19. Data came from immunoSEQ multiplex PCR; TCRdb stores just in-frame clones and leaves some out. This table has over 75,000 clones, roughly 90% appearing once. The source material was peripheral blood. The receptors originated from a human donor with active COVID-19. The donor label of this sample is uncertain. CDR3s leave out the opening cysteine and the closing phenylalanine or tryptophan.

v_gene	j_gene	CDR3aa
TRBV6-4	TRBJ2-3	ASSATGGLTDTQY
TRBV5-5	TRBJ1-2	ASSPRTGYGYT
TRBV2	TRBJ2-7	ASSPLQGQGHHYEQY
TRBV4-3	TRBJ1-2	ASSQDSHLSYGYT
TRBV4-3	TRBJ2-3	ASRQGDTQY
TRBV5-1	TRBJ2-5	ASSLGVAGGPHQETQY
TRBV11-3	TRBJ1-1	ASSLEQGPNTEAF
TRBV7-2	TRBJ1-3	ASSLVASQRAGNTIY
TRBV21-1	TRBJ1-2	ASSKGQGGGYT
TRBV6-5	TRBJ2-1	ASKDYTNEQF
TRBV9	TRBJ1-1	ASSGGGWGYTEAF
TRBV4-1	TRBJ2-5	ASSPLGTREETQY
TRBV4-1	TRBJ2-1	ASSPQGYSYNEQF